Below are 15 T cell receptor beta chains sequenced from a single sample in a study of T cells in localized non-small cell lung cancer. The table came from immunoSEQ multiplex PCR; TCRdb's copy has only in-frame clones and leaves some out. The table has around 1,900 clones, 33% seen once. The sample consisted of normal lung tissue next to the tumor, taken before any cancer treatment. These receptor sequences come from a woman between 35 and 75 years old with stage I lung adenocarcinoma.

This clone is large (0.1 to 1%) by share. The CDR3 loop reads CASSPRAQGGDEQYF. The CDR3 DNA follows: TGTGCCAGCTCACCACGAGCACAGGGTGGGGACGAGCAGTACTTC. The chain is built from TRBV18 and TRBJ2-7; TRBD1 might be the D (6 bases). V was pared by 1 base and J by 5 bases, with 15 bases between. The CDR3 is made up of 15 amino acids. CDR1 and CDR2 (germline): KGHSH, LQKENI.

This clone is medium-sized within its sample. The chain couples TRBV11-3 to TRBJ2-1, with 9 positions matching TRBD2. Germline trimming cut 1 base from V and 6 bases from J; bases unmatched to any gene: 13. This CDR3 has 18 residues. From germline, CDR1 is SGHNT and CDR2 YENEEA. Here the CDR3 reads CASSLGAGGPRSINEQFF. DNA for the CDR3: TGTGCCAGCAGCTTAGGGGCGGGAGGGCCAAGGTCGATCAATGAGCAGTTCTTC. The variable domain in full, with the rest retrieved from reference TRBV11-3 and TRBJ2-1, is EAGVVQSPRYKIIEKKQPVAFWCNPISGHNTLYWYLQNLGQGPELLIRYENEEAVDDSQLPKDRFSAERLKGVDSTLKIQPAELGDSAVYLCASSLGAGGPRSINEQFFGPGTRLTVL.

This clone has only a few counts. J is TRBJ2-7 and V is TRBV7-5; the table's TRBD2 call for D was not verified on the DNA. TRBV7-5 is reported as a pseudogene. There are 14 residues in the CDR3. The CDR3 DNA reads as TGTGCCAGCAGCAGCTACCTTAGCTCCTACGAGCAGTACTTC. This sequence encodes CASSSYLSSYEQYF.

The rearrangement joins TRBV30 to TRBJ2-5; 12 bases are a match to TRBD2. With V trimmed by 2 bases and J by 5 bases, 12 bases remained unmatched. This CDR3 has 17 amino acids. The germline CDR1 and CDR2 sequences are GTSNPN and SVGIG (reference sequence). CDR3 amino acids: CAWSPASGRAAGETQYF. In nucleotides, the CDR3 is TGTGCCTGGAGTCCCGCTAGCGGGAGGGCCGCGGGGGAGACCCAGTACTTC.

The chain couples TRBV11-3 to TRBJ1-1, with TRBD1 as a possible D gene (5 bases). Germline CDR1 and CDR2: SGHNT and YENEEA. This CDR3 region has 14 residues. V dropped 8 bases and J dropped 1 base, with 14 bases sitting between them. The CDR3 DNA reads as TGTGCCAGCCAGCTTATAGGGACGAACACTGAAGCTTTCTTT. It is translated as CASQLIGTNTEAFF.

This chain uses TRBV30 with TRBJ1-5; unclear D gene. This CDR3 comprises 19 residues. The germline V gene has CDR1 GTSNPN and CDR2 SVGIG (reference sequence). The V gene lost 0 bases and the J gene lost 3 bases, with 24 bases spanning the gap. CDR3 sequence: CAWSVRDLRKSPPNQPQHF. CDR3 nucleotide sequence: TGTGCCTGGAGTGTACGGGATTTACGTAAATCCCCACCCAATCAGCCCCAGCATTTT.

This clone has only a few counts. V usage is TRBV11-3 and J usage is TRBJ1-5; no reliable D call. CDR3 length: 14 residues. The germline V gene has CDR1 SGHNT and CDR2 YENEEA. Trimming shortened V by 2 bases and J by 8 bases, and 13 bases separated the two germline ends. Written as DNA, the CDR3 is TGTGCCAGCAGCTTACAGTCTACCGGGGAGCCCCAGCATTTT. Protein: CASSLQSTGEPQHF.

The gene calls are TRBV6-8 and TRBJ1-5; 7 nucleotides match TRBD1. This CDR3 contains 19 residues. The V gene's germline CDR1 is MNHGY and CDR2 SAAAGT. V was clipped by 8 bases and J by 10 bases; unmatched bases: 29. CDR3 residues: CASLPGAGGIPRGGSPQHF. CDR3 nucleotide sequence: TGTGCCAGCTTACCTGGGGCAGGGGGTATCCCGCGTGGGGGCAGCCCCCAGCATTTT.

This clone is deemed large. CDR3 DNA sequence: TGTGCCAGCGATCGGCGGGAGAAGGTCGGGGAGCTGTTTTTT. Translating gives CASDRREKVGELFF. V gene TRBV6-8 combines with J gene TRBJ2-2; 7 nucleotides align to TRBD2. V lost 8 bases, J lost 7 bases, and 10 bases stayed unmatched. The germline gives CDR1 MNHGY, CDR2 SAAAGT. CDR3 length: 14 residues.

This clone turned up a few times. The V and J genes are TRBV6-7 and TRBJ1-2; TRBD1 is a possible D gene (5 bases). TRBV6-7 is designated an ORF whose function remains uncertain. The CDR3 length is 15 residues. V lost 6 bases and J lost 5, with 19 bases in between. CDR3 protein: CASSSPPARQYGYTF. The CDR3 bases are TGTGCCAGCAGCTCACCTCCGGCCAGACAGTATGGCTACACCTTC.

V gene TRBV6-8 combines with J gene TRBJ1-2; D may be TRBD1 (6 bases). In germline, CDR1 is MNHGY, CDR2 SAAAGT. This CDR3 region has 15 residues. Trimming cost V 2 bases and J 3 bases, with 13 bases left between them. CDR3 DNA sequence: TGTGCCAGCAGTTACACCACAGGGTTCGACTATGGCTACACCTTC. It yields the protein CASSYTTGFDYGYTF.

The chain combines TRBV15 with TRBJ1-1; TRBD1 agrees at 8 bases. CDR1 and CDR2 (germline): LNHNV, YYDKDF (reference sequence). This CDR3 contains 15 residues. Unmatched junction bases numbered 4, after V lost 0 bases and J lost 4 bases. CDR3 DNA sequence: TGTGCCACCAGCAGAGATCAAGGACAGGGCACTGAAGCTTTCTTT. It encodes CATSRDQGQGTEAFF.

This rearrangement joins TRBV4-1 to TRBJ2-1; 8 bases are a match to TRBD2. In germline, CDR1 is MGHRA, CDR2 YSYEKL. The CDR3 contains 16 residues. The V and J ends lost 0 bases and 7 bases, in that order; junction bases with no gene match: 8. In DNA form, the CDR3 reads TGCGCCAGCAGCCAAGAGGGGACTAGGAAGTCGAATGAGCAGTTCTTC. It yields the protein CASSQEGTRKSNEQFF.

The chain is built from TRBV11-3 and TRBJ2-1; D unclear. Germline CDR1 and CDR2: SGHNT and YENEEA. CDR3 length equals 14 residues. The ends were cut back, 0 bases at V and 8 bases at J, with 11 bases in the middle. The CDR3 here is CASSLDPFPDEQFF. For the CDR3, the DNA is TGTGCCAGCAGCTTAGATCCGTTCCCGGATGAGCAGTTCTTC.

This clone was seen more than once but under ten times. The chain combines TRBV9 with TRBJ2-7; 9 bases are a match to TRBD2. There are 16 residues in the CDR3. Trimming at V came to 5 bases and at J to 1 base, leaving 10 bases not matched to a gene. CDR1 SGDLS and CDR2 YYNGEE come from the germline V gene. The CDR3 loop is CASSDGVAGASYEQYF. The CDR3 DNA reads TGTGCCAGCAGTGATGGTGTAGCGGGGGCTTCCTACGAGCAGTACTTC.